This TCR beta chain was profiled in a study of cytomegalovirus exposure and HLA in healthy donors (dated by TCRdb to the late 2010s). With regard to the full study: An earlier analysis of roughly 630 of the donors reported 250 to 300 Gb of sequence data and around 120 million unique TCR beta sequences from approximately 180 million T cells. An early release covering about 600 HLA-typed donors comprised roughly 300 gigabases of sequencing data and tens of millions of unique TCR sequences. Several DR-DQ haplotypes were handled as single units for association and clustering because linkage in the cohort was strong. In an earlier analysis of 587 of the donors, high-throughput TCR beta sequencing was used to judge whether each TCR beta V gene segment behaved as functional or pseudogenic. Donor age, sex, ethnicity and CMV serostatus were compiled alongside the repertoire data. Both class I and class II loci were covered by HLA typing, at four-digit resolution. High-throughput TCR immunosequencing, statistical association of individual TCRs with disease status, and machine learning were combined to predict cytomegalovirus infection status. The later analysis used no new phenotypic data to find candidate immune exposures, relying instead on TCR beta sequences and their occurrence across donors. Among over 350 genotyped donors of the cohort, an average of approximately 240,000 unique TCR beta nucleotide sequences were sequenced per donor, roughly 20% of them non-productive. The study was designed to test whether signatures of past pathogen exposure could be identified by cataloging public T cell receptors. In a later analysis, previously published TCR beta repertoires from 670 or so donors were re-analyzed and high-resolution HLA genotyping was added so that TCR occurrence patterns could be studied. Every discovery cohort repertoire had been produced on one sequencing platform. The genetic ancestry cluster associated with self-reported Caucasian donors included about 81% of the roughly 360 genotyped donors. The study profiled the T cell repertoires of approximately 700 subjects by immunosequencing and related them to cytomegalovirus serostatus. Genome-wide SNP genotypes for about 65% of the roughly 700 donors were used in a later genetic analysis, which treated that subset as a discovery cohort. Besides the first cohort of 666 subjects, a separate validation cohort made up of 120 different subjects was used. The number of donors typed differed by locus, with roughly 629-640 for A, B, C, DRB1 and DQB1, roughly 550 for DQA1, over 600 for DPA1, and some 440 for DPB1. On the study overall, not on this receptor specifically: A cluster of highly shared sequence variants was judged likely to represent a technical artifact of the sequencing pipeline. A later analysis reported that several top co-occurrence clusters appeared linked to parvovirus B19, influenza, CMV and Epstein-Barr virus. Presence/absence analyses assumed roughly uniform sequencing depth across donors, an assumption that may not hold. Because counts were too low, some 17 rarely observed V segments, including chromosome 9 orphons, were excluded from the earlier analysis of under 650 of the donors. This cohort had only TCR beta chains sequenced, and the lack of alpha or paired-chain data limited which features could be detected. A further reported finding was that TCR beta sequences accurately predicted the HLA-A and HLA-B alleles for most subjects in the first cohort. A later genetic analysis reported fewer N-insertions in productive TCRs among donors in an Asian-associated ancestry cluster than the roughly 700-donor mean. Immune exposure information for the cohort was limited to CMV serostatus. In an earlier analysis of more than 450 of the donors, most TCR beta V segments were observed in productive rearrangements about 87% or about 30% of the time, broadly matching IMGT annotations. Because HLA typing was unavailable for some donors at each locus, only the typed subset was used in association tests. A later genetic analysis associated a missense DCLRE1C variant with V-gene and J-gene trimming of TCR beta chains, and an independent cohort replicated the association. Most TCR sequences were seen in very few donors, while some public TCRs were found in many individuals. In a later analysis, TCR association rates were found to vary across HLA loci, with the most associated TCRs seen for DRB1 alleles and the fewest for HLA-C alleles. When HLA alleles, especially DR and DQ, strongly co-occurred, TCR associations were difficult to assign to individual alleles. Specific HLA alleles were associated with roughly 17,000 TCR beta sequences at a false discovery rate of 0.05 in a later analysis. In a later analysis, HLA-associated TCR beta chains were found to be more clonally expanded and to have lower generation probabilities than equally common non-associated chains. In vitro tests confirmed that three of the cytomegalovirus-associated TCR beta chains recognize cytomegalovirus antigens. A total of about 150 TCR beta chains were listed by the study as associated with cytomegalovirus. Linkage disequilibrium might explain the correlated functional status among segregating V segments, but an unknown experimental factor could not be excluded. Most CMV-associated TCR beta chains appeared to be HLA-restricted in a later analysis, and the HLA associations seemed to be driven largely by CMV exposure. In both the original and validation cohorts, the classifier was reported to diagnose cytomegalovirus status with high specificity and sensitivity. The authors suggested that the approach could potentially be generalized to other disease states and immunological phenotypes. The 87-base-pair reads could not distinguish some IMGT-functional V segments, including TRBV6-2 and TRBV6-3, so those segments were excluded.

Remarks on this clone: The antigen it recognizes is unknown.

The cohort comprised around 690 healthy bone marrow donors. All cohort members were sampled while nominally healthy, although unrecorded immune exposures were likely present. The donor was CMV seronegative and was included in the group of hundreds of seronegative cohort members. A peripheral blood sample was collected from each donor, and TCR beta sequencing was performed on peripheral blood mononuclear cells. The Qiagen DNeasy Blood Extraction Kit was used to extract genomic DNA from the blood cell samples. The trim is 2 bases for V and 2 bases for J, with a gap of 7 bases between the germline ends. Taken from the germline V gene, the CDR1 and CDR2 loops are KGHSH and LQKENI. The CDR3, from cysteine to phenylalanine, totals 14 residues. Only the CDR3 part of the read is kept: 42 bases, read in frame from the first base. Library preparation employed the immunoSEQ multiplex PCR assay. For the multiplex PCR, a mixture combining 60 forward primers for TCR Vbeta segments and 13 reverse primers for TCR Jbeta segments was used. A multiplex PCR assay on genomic DNA amplified the CDR3 region of rearranged TCR beta genes. The amplified TCR beta libraries were sequenced on the Illumina HiSeq System as 87-base-pair reads. Per the original workflow: A later analysis tallied 80 million to 95 million unique TCR beta chains across the 700 or so repertoires, and around 9.9 million of those chains were shared by two or more donors. Raw reads were error-corrected and collapsed into unique sequences with a nearest-neighbor algorithm that merged closely related sequences to remove PCR and sequencing errors. To assign V, D and J gene segments, CDR3 sequences were aligned to IMGT reference sequences. Each retained sequence needed at least a six-nucleotide match to both a V gene segment and a J gene segment. Rearrangements were called productive when the CDR3 lacked stop codons and stayed in frame with V and J; all others were non-productive. Following IMGT convention, CDR3 was defined as the stretch from the second conserved V-encoded cysteine up to the conserved J-encoded phenylalanine. The earlier analysis of 450 to 750 of the donors excluded any sequence lacking an unambiguous match to a single V gene segment. An earlier analysis of roughly 590 of the donors called V segments functional above 56.7% productive rearrangements and segregating when the between-donor standard deviation exceeded 5%. A statistical classification framework was developed to diagnose cytomegalovirus status using the catalog of TCR beta chain sequences. V and J gene assignment, in a later analysis, came from comparing TCR nucleotide sequences with IMGT/GENE-DB human TR gene sequences. In a later analysis, CDR3 sequences and most-parsimonious VDJ recombination scenarios were assigned using the TCRdist pipeline. A later analysis defined each TCR beta chain by its CDR3 amino acid sequence plus V-gene family, and excluded reads lacking a unique V-gene family. To address suspected cross-contamination and a sequencing artifact, a later analysis removed 550 to 750 highly shared, low-generation-probability nucleotide sequences. For each public chain, a later analysis derived a clonal expansion index from normalized ranks of inferred template counts within each repertoire. Generation probabilities in a later analysis came from a VDJ recombination model fitted to out-of-frame rearrangements, and those results were checked against IGoR. A later analysis scored TCR-TCR, TCR-HLA and TCR-CMV co-occurrence with hypergeometric tests, applying a repertoire-size bias correction to TCR pairs. To estimate false discovery rates, a later analysis permuted the HLA or CMV assignments 20 times. In a later analysis, co-occurring TCRs were grouped using DBSCAN, with TCRdist sequence similarity added in when clustering inside HLA-allele-positive subsets. Co-occurrence clustering excluded repertoires with fewer than 30,000 or more than 120,000 public chains, plus five with anomalous nucleotide sharing. This immuneACCESS table, as held by TCRdb, lists in-frame sequences with V and J called but not all clones. Of the missing ones, under half trace to an unresolved V gene in checked studies; the others have no known cause. The DNA was the basis for D and trimming; V, J and clone size are from that table. The table held for this sample gives 75,000 to 100,000 clones. The top ten clones comprise 1.5% of the sample.

Sequenced sample: PBMCs. This sequence originates from a woman aged 55-69 years in good health and CMV-seronegative. The chain employs TRBV18 and TRBJ1-3; there is no confident call for the D gene. The nucleotide sequence reads TGTGCCAGCTCACCAGAGGCCCCTGGAAACACCATATATTTT. This is translated as CASSPEAPGNTIYF.